This TCR beta chain is drawn from a study of blood T cell repertoires in COVID-19. Study in general: Spain, Italy and the United States supplied samples that represented acute and convalescent COVID-19.

Original methodology: Amplification with reference gene primers provided the estimates of nucleated cell counts. Sequenced by immunoSEQ multiplex PCR; TCRdb stores in-frame clones only, minus some. V and J calls plus clone size are reproduced from that table; the DNA served to infer D and trimming. Of 47,000 or so clones detected, 81% appear once; the ten largest clones hold approximately 20%. Sequenced material: peripheral blood. This sequence originates from a woman aged 80 or older with COVID-19, enrolled during active disease.

The CDR3 loop reads CASSSLAGGGQETQYF. CDR3 in DNA: TGTGCCAGCAGTTCTTTAGCGGGAGGAGGGCAAGAGACCCAGTACTTC. The V gene is TRBV27, the J gene TRBJ2-5, with 10 bases aligning to TRBD2. CDR1 is MNHEY and CDR2 is SMNVEV in the germline V gene (reference sequence). V lost 4 bases to trimming and J lost 2 bases; unmatched junction nucleotides: 7. The CDR3 spans 16 residues.